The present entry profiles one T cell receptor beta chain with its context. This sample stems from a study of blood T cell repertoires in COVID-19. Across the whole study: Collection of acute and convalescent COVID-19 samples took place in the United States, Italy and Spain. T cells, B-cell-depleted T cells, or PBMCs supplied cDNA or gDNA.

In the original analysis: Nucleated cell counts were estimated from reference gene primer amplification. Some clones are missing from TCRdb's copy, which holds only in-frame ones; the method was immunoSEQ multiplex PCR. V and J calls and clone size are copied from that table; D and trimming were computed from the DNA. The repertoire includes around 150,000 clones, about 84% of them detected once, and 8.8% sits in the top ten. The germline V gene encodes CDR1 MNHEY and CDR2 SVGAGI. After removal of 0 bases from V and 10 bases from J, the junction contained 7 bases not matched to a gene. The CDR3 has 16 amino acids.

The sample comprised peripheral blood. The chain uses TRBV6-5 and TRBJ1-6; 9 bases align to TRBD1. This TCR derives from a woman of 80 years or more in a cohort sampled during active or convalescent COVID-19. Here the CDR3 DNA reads TGTGCCAGCAGTTACTCGGGGGGACAGGGAGGATCACCCCTCCACTTT. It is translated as CASSYSGGQGGSPLHF.